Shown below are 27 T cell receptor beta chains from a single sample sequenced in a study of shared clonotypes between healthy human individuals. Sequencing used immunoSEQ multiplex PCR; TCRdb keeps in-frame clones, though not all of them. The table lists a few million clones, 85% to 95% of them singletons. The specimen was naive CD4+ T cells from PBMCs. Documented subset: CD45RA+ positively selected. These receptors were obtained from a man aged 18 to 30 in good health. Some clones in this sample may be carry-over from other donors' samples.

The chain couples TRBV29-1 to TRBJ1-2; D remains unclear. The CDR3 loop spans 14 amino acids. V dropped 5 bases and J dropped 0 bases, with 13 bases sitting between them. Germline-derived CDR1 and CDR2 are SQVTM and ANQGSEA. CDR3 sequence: CSVMMPSANYGYTF. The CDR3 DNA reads TGCAGCGTTATGATGCCCAGCGCTAACTATGGCTACACCTTC.

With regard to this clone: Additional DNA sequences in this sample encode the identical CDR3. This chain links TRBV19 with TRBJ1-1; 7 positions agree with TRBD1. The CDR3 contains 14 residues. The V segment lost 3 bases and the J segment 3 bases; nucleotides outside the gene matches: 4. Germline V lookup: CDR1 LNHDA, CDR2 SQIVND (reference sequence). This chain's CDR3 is CASSIRGSDTEAFF. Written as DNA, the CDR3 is TGTGCCAGTAGTATCAGGGGGTCGGACACTGAAGCTTTCTTT.

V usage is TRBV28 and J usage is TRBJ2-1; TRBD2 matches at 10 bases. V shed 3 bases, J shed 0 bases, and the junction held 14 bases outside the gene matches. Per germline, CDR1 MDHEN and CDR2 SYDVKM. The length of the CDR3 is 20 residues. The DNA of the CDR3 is TGTGCCAGCAGTTTTTCGGCGAGCGGGAGGGTCTTGAGCTCCTACAATGAGCAGTTCTTC. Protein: CASSFSASGRVLSSYNEQFF.

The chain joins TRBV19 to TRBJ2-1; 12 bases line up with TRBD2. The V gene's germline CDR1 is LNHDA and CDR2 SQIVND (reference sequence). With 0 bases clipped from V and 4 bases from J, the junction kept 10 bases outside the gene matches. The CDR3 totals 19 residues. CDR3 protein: CASSIDREQTSGSYNEQFF. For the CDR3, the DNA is TGTGCCAGTAGTATAGATCGTGAGCAGACTAGCGGGAGTTACAATGAGCAGTTCTTC.

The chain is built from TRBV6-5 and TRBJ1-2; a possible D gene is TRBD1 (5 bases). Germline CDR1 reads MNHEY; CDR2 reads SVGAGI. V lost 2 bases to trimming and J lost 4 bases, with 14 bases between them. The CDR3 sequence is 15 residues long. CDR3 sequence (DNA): TGTGCCAGCAGTTACCCGGGGCAGTTTGGCTATGGCTACACCTTC. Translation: CASSYPGQFGYGYTF.

CDR3 in DNA: TGTGCCAGCACCTCGGGGGACGCCCAAGTATTTAATGAAAAACTGTTTTTT. Amino acids: CASTSGDAQVFNEKLFF. The V call is TRBV28, the J call TRBJ1-4; the D gene is possibly TRBD1 (5 bases). This CDR3 spans 17 amino acids. Trimming removed 7 bases from V and 4 bases from J, with 22 bases in between. CDR1 and CDR2 from the germline V gene are MDHEN and SYDVKM.

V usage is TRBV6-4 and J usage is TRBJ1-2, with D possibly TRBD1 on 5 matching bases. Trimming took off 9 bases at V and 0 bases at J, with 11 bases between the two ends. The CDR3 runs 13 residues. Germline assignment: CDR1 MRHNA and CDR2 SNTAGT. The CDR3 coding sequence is TGTGCCAGTCGACAGACCCCTAACTATGGCTACACCTTC. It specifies CASRQTPNYGYTF.

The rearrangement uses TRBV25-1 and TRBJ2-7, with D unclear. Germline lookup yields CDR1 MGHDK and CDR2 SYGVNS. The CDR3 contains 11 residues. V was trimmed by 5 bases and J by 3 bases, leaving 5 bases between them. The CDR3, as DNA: TGTGCCAGCAGTAGCCGCTACGAGCAGTACTTC. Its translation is CASSSRYEQYF.

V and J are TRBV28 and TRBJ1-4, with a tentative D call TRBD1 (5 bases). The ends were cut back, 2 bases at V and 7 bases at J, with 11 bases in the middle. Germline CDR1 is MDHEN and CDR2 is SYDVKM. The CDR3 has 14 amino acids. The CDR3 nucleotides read TGTGCCAGCAGTTTACGCTTGGGGGTTGAAAAACTGTTTTTT. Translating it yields CASSLRLGVEKLFF. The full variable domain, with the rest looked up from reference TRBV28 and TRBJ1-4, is DVKVTQSSRYLVKRTGEKVFLECVQDMDHENMFWYRQDPGLGLRLIYFSYDVKMKEKGDIPEGYSVSREKKERFSLILESASTNQTSMYLCASSLRLGVEKLFFGSGTQLSVL.

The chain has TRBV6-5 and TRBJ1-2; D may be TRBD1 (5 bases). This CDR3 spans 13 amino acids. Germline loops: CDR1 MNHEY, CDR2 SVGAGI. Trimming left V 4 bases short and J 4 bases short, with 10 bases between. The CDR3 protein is CASSSGTIYGYTF. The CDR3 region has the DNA TGTGCCAGCAGTTCCGGGACCATCTATGGCTACACCTTC.

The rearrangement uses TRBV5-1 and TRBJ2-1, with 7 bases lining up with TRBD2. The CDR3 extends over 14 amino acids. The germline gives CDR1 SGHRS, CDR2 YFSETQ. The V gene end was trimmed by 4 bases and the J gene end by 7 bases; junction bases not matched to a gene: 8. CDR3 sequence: CASSNRDGGNEQFF. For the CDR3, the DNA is TGCGCCAGCAGCAACCGGGACGGGGGGAATGAGCAGTTCTTC.

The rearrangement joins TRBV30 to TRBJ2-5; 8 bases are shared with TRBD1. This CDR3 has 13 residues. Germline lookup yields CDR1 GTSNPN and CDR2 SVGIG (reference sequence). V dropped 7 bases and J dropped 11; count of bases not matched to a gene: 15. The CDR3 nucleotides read TGTGCCTTTTATGACAGGGGCTTTGGTGAGCAGTACTTC. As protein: CAFYDRGFGEQYF.

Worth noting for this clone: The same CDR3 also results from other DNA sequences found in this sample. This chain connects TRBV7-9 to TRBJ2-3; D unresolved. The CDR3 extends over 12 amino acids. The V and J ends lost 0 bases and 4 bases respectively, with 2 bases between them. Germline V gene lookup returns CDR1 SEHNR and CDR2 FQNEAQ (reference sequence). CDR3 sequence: CASSLAADTQYF. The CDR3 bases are TGTGCCAGCAGCTTAGCCGCAGATACGCAGTATTTT.

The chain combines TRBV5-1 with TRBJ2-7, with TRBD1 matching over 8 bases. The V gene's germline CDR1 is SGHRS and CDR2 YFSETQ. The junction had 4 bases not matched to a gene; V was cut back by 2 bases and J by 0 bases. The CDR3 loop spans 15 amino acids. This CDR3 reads CASSLGTGPSYEQYF. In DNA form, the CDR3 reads TGCGCCAGCAGCTTAGGGACAGGACCCTCCTACGAGCAGTACTTC. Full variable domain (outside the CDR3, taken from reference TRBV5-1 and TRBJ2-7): KAGVTQTPRYLIKTRGQQVTLSCSPISGHRSVSWYQQTPGQGLQFLFEYFSETQRNKGNFPGRFSGRQFSNSRSEMNVSTLELGDSALYLCASSLGTGPSYEQYFGPGTRLTVT.

CDR3 coding DNA: TGTGCCAGCAGCCTACGGGCGGGTGGGCCCTACGAGCAGTACTTC. Translating gives CASSLRAGGPYEQYF. The rearrangement uses TRBV27 and TRBJ2-7; perhaps TRBD2 as D (5 bases). Trimming stripped 6 bases from V and 2 bases from J, with 17 bases between. The CDR3 is 15 amino acids. Germline loops: CDR1 MNHEY, CDR2 SMNVEV (reference sequence).

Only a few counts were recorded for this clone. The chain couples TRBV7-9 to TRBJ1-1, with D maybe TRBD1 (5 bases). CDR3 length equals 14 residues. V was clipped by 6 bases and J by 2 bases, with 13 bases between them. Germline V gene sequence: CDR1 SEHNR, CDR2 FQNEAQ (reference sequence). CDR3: CASSRQLLNTEAFF. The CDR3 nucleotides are TGTGCCAGCAGTAGACAGCTGCTTAACACTGAAGCTTTCTTT.

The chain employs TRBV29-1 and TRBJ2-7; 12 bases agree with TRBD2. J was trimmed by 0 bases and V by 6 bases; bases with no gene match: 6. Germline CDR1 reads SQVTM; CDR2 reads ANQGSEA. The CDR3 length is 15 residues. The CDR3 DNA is TGCAGCGTCCACGGGACTAGCGGGCTCTCCTACGAGCAGTACTTC. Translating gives CSVHGTSGLSYEQYF.

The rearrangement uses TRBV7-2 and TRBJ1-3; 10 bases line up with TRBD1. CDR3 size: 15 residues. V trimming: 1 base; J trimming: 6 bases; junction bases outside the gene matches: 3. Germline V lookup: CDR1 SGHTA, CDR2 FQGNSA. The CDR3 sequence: CASSLDGQGENTIYF. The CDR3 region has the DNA TGTGCCAGCAGCTTAGATGGACAGGGGGAAAACACCATATATTTT. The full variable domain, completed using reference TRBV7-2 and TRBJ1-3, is GAGVSQSPSNKVTEKGKDVELRCDPISGHTALYWYRQSLGQGLEFLIYFQGNSAPDKSGLPSDRFSAERTGGSVSTLTIQRTQQEDSAVYLCASSLDGQGENTIYFGEGSWLTVV.

CDR3 sequence: CASSLDRSQAARGTQYF. The DNA of the CDR3 is TGTGCCAGCAGCTTGGACCGGTCACAGGCCGCTCGAGGGACCCAGTACTTC. V is TRBV5-4 and J is TRBJ2-5, with a tentative D call TRBD1 (5 bases). The CDR3 spans 17 residues. Germline CDR1 and CDR2: SGHNT and YYREEE (reference sequence). V lost 0 bases, J lost 7 bases, and 22 bases lay in between.

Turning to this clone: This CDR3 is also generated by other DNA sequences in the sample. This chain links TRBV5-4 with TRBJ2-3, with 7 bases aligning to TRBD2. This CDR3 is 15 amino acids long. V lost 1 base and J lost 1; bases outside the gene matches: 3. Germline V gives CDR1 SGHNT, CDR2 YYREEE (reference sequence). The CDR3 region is CASSLRLAGTDTQYF. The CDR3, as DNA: TGTGCCAGCAGCTTGCGCCTAGCGGGCACAGATACGCAGTATTTT.

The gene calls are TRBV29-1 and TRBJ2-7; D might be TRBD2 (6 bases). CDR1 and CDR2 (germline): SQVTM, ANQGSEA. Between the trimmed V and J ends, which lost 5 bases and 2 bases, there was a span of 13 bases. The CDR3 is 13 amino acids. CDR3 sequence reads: CSVRRETPYEQYF. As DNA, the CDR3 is TGCAGCGTTCGCCGGGAGACTCCCTACGAGCAGTACTTC.

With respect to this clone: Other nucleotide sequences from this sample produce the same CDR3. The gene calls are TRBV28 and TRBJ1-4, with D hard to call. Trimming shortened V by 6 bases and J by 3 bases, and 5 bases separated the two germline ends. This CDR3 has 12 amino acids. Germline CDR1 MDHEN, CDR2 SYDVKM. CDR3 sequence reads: CASSPPNEKLFF. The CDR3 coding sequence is TGTGCCAGCAGCCCTCCTAATGAAAAACTGTTTTTT.

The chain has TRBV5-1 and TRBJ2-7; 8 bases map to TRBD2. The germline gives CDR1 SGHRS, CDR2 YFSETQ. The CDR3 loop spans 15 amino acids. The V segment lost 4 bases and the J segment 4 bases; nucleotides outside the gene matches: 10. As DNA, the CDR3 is TGCGCCAGCAGCCTGGGGACTAGTCTAACTTACGAGCAGTACTTC. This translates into CASSLGTSLTYEQYF.

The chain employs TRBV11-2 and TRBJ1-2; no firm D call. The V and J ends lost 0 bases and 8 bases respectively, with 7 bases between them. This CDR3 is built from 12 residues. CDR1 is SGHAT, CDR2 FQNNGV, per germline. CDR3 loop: CASSLDGAGYTF. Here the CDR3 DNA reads TGTGCCAGCAGCTTAGATGGTGCGGGCTACACCTTC.

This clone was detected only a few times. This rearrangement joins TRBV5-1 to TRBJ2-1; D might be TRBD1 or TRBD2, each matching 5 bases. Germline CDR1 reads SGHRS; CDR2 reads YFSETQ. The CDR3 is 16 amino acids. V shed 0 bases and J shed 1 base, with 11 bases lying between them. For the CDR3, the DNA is TGCGCCAGCAGCTTGGCCCCGGGACGGTCCTACAATGAGCAGTTCTTC. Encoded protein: CASSLAPGRSYNEQFF.

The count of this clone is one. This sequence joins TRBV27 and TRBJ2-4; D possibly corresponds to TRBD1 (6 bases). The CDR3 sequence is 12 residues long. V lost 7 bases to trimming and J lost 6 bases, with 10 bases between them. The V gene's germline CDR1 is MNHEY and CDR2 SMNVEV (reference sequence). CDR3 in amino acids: CASTRTVNIQYF. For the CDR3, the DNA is TGTGCCAGCACCCGGACAGTAAACATTCAGTACTTC.

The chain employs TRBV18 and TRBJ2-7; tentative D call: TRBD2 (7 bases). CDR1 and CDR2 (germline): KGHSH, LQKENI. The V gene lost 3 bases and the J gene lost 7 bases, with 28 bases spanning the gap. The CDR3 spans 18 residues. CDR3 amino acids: CASSPRAQLINREGEQYF. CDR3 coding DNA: TGTGCCAGCTCACCCCGGGCCCAGTTGATAAACAGGGAGGGAGAGCAGTACTTC. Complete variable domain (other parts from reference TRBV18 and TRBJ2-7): NAGVMQNPRHLVRRRGQEARLRCSPMKGHSHVYWYRQLPEEGLKFMVYLQKENIIDESGMPKERFSAEFPKEGPSILRIQQVVRGDSAAYFCASSPRAQLINREGEQYFGPGTRLTVT.